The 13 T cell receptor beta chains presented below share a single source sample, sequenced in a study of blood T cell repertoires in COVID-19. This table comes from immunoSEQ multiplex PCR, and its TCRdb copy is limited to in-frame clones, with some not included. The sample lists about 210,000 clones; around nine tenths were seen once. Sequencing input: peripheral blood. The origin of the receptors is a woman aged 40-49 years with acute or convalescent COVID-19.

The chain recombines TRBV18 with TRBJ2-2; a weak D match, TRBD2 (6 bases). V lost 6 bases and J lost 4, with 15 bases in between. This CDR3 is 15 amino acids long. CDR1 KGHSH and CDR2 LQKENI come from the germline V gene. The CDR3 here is CASSVGLRATGELFF. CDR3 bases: TGTGCCAGCTCGGTGGGACTCCGCGCCACCGGGGAGCTGTTTTTT.

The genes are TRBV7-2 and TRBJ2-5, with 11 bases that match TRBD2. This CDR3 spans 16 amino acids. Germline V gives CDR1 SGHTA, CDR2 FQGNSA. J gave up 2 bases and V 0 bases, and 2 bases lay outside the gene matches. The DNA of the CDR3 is TGTGCCAGCAGCTTAGCCGGGACTAGCGGTCAAGAGACCCAGTACTTC. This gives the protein CASSLAGTSGQETQYF.

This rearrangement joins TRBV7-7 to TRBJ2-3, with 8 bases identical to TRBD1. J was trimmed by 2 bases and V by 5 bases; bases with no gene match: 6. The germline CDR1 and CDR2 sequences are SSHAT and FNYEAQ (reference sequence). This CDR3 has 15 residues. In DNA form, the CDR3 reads TGTGCCAGCAGCCCCTACAGGGGGTACACAGATACGCAGTATTTT. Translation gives CASSPYRGYTDTQYF.

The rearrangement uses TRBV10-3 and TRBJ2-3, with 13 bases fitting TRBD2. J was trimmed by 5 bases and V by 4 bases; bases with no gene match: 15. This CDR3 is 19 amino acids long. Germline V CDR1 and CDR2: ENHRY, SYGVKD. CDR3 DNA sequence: TGTGCCATCAGTGGCCCTACTAGCGGGGGGGCGGGAATAAGAGATACGCAGTATTTT. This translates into CAISGPTSGGAGIRDTQYF.

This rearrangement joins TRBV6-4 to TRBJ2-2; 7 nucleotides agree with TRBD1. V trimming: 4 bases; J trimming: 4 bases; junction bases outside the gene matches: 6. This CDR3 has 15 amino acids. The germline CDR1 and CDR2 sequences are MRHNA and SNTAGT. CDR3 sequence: CASSALPGGTGELFF. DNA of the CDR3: TGTGCCAGCAGTGCATTACCAGGGGGCACCGGGGAGCTGTTTTTT.

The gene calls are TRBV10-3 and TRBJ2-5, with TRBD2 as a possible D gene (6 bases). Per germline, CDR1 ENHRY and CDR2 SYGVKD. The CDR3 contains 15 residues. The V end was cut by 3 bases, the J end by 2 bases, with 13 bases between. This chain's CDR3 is CAISEDGGYQETQYF. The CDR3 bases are TGTGCCATCAGTGAAGATGGGGGGTATCAAGAGACCCAGTACTTC.

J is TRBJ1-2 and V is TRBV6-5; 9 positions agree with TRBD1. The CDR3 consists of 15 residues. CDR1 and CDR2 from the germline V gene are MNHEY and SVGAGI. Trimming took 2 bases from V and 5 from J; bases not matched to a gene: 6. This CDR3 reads CASSYQGQGKYGYTF. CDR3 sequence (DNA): TGTGCCAGCAGTTACCAAGGACAGGGGAAGTATGGCTACACCTTC.

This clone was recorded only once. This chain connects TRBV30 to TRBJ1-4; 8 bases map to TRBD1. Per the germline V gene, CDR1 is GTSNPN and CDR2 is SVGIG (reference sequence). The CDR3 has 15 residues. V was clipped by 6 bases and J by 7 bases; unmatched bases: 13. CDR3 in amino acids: CACTGTGGWGEKLFF. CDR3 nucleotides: TGTGCCTGCACTGGGACAGGCGGATGGGGTGAAAAACTGTTTTTT.

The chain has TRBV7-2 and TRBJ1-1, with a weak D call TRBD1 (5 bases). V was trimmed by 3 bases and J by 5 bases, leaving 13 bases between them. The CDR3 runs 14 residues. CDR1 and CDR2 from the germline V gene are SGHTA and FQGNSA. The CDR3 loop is CASSLLRGLTEAFF. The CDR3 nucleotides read TGTGCCAGCAGCTTGTTACGGGGGTTGACTGAAGCTTTCTTT.

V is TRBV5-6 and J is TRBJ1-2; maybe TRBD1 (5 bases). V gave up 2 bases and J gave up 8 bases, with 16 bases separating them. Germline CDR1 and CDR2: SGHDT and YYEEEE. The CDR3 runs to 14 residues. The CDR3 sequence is CASSLDRAMYGYTF. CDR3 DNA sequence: TGTGCCAGCAGCTTAGACAGAGCTATGTACGGCTACACCTTC.

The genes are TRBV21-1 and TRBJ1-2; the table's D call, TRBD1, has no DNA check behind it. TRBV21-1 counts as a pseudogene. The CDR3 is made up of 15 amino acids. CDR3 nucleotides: TGTGCCAGCAGCTACAGGGGTACGGTCAGAAATGGCTACACCTTC. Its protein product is CASSYRGTVRNGYTF.

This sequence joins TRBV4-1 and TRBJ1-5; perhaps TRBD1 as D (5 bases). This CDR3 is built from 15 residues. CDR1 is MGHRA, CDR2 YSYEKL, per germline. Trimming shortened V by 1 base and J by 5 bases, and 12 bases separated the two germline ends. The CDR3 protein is CASSQGSQGYQPQHF. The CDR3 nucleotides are TGCGCCAGCAGCCAAGGGTCCCAGGGCTATCAGCCCCAGCATTTT.

The CDR3 is CASSTGLNQPQHF. CDR3 DNA sequence: TGTGCCAGCAGTACAGGATTGAATCAGCCCCAGCATTTT. This chain connects TRBV2 to TRBJ1-5, with D possibly being TRBD1 (5 bases). The germline gives CDR1 SNHLY, CDR2 FYNNEI. Trimming took off 5 bases at V and 4 bases at J, with 9 bases between the two ends. The length of the CDR3 is 13 residues.